This paragraph reports one T cell receptor (beta chain). Germline assignment: CDR1 SNHLY and CDR2 FYNNEI. The CDR3 runs to 16 residues. The V end was cut by 6 bases, the J end by 8 bases, with 23 bases between. The data were taken from a study of cytomegalovirus exposure and HLA in healthy donors. PCR amplification relied on 60 Vbeta primers (plus 13 Jbeta primers). Sequencing used immunoSEQ multiplex PCR; TCRdb keeps in-frame clones, though not all of them. The sample carries about 170,000 clones, 79% recorded once. The chain couples TRBV2 to TRBJ2-1; D possibly corresponds to TRBD2 (7 bases). The specimen sequenced was PBMCs. The TCR originated in a woman aged 50 to 65 in good health and CMV-seronegative. Here the CDR3 reads CASSAALVGGGDEQFF. For the CDR3, the DNA is TGTGCCAGCAGCGCCGCACTTGTGGGAGGGGGTGATGAGCAGTTCTTC.